This T cell receptor (beta chain) was obtained from a study of blood T cell repertoires in COVID-19. Study-level background: The study drew acute and convalescent COVID-19 samples from the United States, Italy and Spain.

The V gene lost 4 bases and the J gene lost 0 bases, with 10 bases spanning the gap. Looked up from germline, CDR1 is LGHDT and CDR2 is YNNKEL (reference sequence). The CDR3 loop spans 15 amino acids. As originally analysed: Amplification from reference gene primers served as the basis for estimated nucleated cell counts. Generated by immunoSEQ multiplex PCR, the TCRdb table keeps only in-frame clones and is missing some. Clonal size and the V and J genes are those of that table, whereas D and trimming came from the DNA. The sample lists hundreds of thousands of clones, about three quarters occurring once.

The sequenced sample consisted of peripheral blood. V usage is TRBV3-1 (or the pseudogene TRBV3-2) and J usage is TRBJ2-1, with TRBD1 as a possible D gene (5 bases). This receptor was taken from an elderly woman with acute or convalescent COVID-19. This CDR3 reads CASSLRTFSYNEQFF. CDR3 bases: TGTGCCAGCAGCCTCCGGACATTCTCCTACAATGAGCAGTTCTTC.